This T cell receptor (beta chain) emerged from a study of vaccination effects on CD4 cells after COVID-19. The CDR3 spans 17 residues. Germline V lookup: CDR1 SGHNT, CDR2 YYREEE (reference sequence). V lost 4 bases to trimming and J lost 6 bases; unmatched junction nucleotides: 13. The repertoire was sequenced with immunoSEQ multiplex PCR; TCRdb's copy has only in-frame clones and lacks some. Of around 41,000 clones in the sample, over 80% were seen once. Once cultured for around 11 days, the cells underwent separation to obtain CD4+ T cells. Fresh IL-2-containing medium replaced half the medium on days 3 and 7. Regarding this clone: Antigen: not known.

This chain uses TRBV5-4 with TRBJ2-2; 9 bases are a match to TRBD2. The receptor was isolated from a human donor who received a COVID-19 vaccine. The sequences come from CD4+ T cells from PBMCs cultured without peptide, collected before COVID-19 vaccination. The CDR3 reads CASSPFLGGGGAGELFF. DNA for the CDR3: TGTGCCAGCAGCCCATTCTTAGGTGGCGGGGGGGCCGGGGAGCTGTTTTTT.